These 18 T cell receptor beta chains were all obtained from the same sample, sequenced in a study of metastatic and nonmetastatic thyroid tumors. Via MiXCR, TCRdb re-called the PCR reads. The sample gives some 32,000 clones, around 20% of which show up once; 7.5% to 9.5% is in the top ten. There were no patients who had received any treatment before thyroid surgery. Sequencing was done on a sample of blood. The source of these receptors is a female donor with papillary thyroid cancer or a benign thyroid nodule (not recorded which). Some clones in this sample may be carry-over from other donors' samples.

This clone was seen repeatedly, ten times or more. V is TRBV7-9 and J is TRBJ1-6; 7 nucleotides agree with TRBD1. From germline, CDR1 is SEHNR and CDR2 FQNEAQ (reference sequence). The CDR3 is made up of 13 amino acids. Trimming cost V 5 bases and J 9 bases; bases outside gene matches: 4. CDR3 sequence: CASSPNRGSPLHF. CDR3 DNA sequence: TGTGCCAGCAGCCCAAACAGGGGTTCACCCCTCCACTTT. Complete variable domain (other parts from reference TRBV7-9 and TRBJ1-6): DTGVSQNPRHKITKRGQNVTFRCDPISEHNRLYWYRQTLGQGPEFLTYFQNEAQLEKSRLLSDRFSAERPKGSFSTLEIQRTEQGDSAMYLCASSPNRGSPLHFGNGTRLTVT.

V gene TRBV12-3 or TRBV12-4 combines with J gene TRBJ2-7; 9 nucleotides line up with TRBD1. Unmatched junction bases numbered 6, after V lost 5 bases and J lost 1 base. The CDR3 has 15 amino acids. The CDR3 bases are TGTGCCAGCAGTGTAAAGGGACAGGGATCCTACGAGCAGTACTTC. Translated, it gives CASSVKGQGSYEQYF.

The chain uses TRBV11-3 and TRBJ2-2, with TRBD2 as a possible D gene (7 bases). Looked up from germline, CDR1 is SGHNT and CDR2 is YENEEA. V was shortened by 4 bases and J by 8 bases, with 20 bases between the two germline ends. There are 16 residues in the CDR3. CDR3 in amino acids: CASSSPVGGARGELFF. CDR3 bases: TGTGCCAGCAGCTCCCCGGTTGGGGGGGCGCGAGGGGAGCTGTTTTTT.

This clone was seen only a few times. The rearrangement uses TRBV28 and TRBJ1-1; tentative D call: TRBD1 (6 bases). The length of the CDR3 is 14 residues. CDR1 MDHEN and CDR2 SYDVKM come from the germline V gene. Trimming took 6 bases from V and 4 from J, leaving 15 bases between them. CDR3: CASRTTGFVTEAFF. As DNA, the CDR3 is TGTGCCAGCAGAACTACAGGGTTCGTCACTGAAGCTTTCTTT.

In the case of this clone: One end of the junction fails to match germline, which may point to a read error. The chain employs TRBV28 and TRBJ2-1, with 8 bases lining up with TRBD2. Germline V gene data show CDR1 as MDHEN and CDR2 as SYDVKM. This CDR3 region has 14 residues. CDR3 sequence: CASSSPLLAGPAPF. Written as DNA, the CDR3 is TGTGCCAGCAGTTCACCCCTCTTAGCGGGACCAGCCCCGTTC.

This chain connects TRBV5-6 to TRBJ1-2, with D possibly matching TRBD1 (5 bases). Between the trimmed V and J ends, which lost 1 base and 4 bases, there was a span of 8 bases. CDR3 length: 13 residues. Germline CDR1 and CDR2: SGHDT and YYEEEE. The CDR3 here is CASSLRQGYGYTF. The DNA of the CDR3 is TGTGCCAGCAGCTTGCGCCAGGGCTATGGCTACACCTTC.

This chain links TRBV20-1 with TRBJ1-1; D is unresolved. CDR3 size: 12 residues. CDR1 and CDR2 (germline): DFQATT, SNEGSKA (reference sequence). V lost 2 bases, J lost 5 bases, and 9 bases lay in between. CDR3 residues: CSARHSGTEAFF. The CDR3 DNA reads TGCAGTGCTAGACACAGTGGTACTGAAGCTTTCTTT.

The rearrangement joins TRBV20-1 to TRBJ2-3, with D possibly TRBD2 on 6 matching bases. CDR1 DFQATT and CDR2 SNEGSKA come from the germline V gene (reference sequence). The CDR3 is 15 amino acids. V was shortened by 3 bases and J by 3 bases, with 16 bases between the two germline ends. The CDR3: CSASPTLTSTDTQYF. In DNA form, the CDR3 reads TGCAGTGCTAGCCCTACCTTGACTAGTACAGATACGCAGTATTTT.

The rearrangement uses TRBV5-1 and TRBJ1-6, with D unclear. The CDR3 contains 13 residues. V lost 4 bases to trimming and J lost 13 bases, with 15 bases between them. The V gene's germline CDR1 is SGHRS and CDR2 YFSETQ. The CDR3 nucleotides read TGCGCCAGCAGCATTAGGACCCTGTCCCCCCTCCACTTT. Residues: CASSIRTLSPLHF.

This clone has at least ten counts. The chain carries TRBV7-3 and TRBJ1-1; D gene uncertain. Germline values: CDR1 SGHTA, CDR2 FQGTGA. V lost 3 bases to trimming and J lost 3 bases, with 8 bases between them. This CDR3 has 13 residues. The CDR3 protein is CASSLAAYTEAFF. The CDR3, as DNA: TGTGCCAGCAGCTTGGCCGCTTACACTGAAGCTTTCTTT.

The chain employs TRBV7-8 and TRBJ1-2, with D perhaps TRBD1 (5 bases). The CDR3 length is 16 residues. Trimming pared 3 bases from V and 8 bases from J, leaving 22 bases between. Germline CDR1 reads SGHVS; CDR2 reads FQNEAQ. CDR3 region: CASSLGVEGQGRGYTF. The CDR3 DNA reads TGTGCCAGCAGCTTGGGAGTCGAGGGGCAGGGCCGGGGCTACACCTTC. Drawing the rest from reference TRBV7-8 and TRBJ1-2, the complete variable domain is GAGVSQSPRYKVAKRGQDVALRCDPISGHVSLFWYQQALGQGPEFLTYFQNEAQLDKSGLPSDRFFAERPEGSVSTLKIQRTQQEDSAVYLCASSLGVEGQGRGYTFGSGTRLTVV.

This clone came up many times. V gene TRBV7-2 combines with J gene TRBJ1-1; TRBD1 matches at 7 bases. The CDR3 has 20 amino acids. V lost 6 bases and J lost 4; bases outside the gene matches: 26. CDR1 SGHTA and CDR2 FQGNSA come from the germline V gene. The CDR3 nucleotides read TGTGCCAGCAGTTTTCCAGGGGGGGCCGACCACCTGGACCAAGGCACTGAAGCTTTCTTT. The encoded protein is CASSFPGGADHLDQGTEAFF.

This clone was detected ten times or more. The chain carries TRBV6-5 and TRBJ1-4; D not resolved. This CDR3 contains 14 residues. Trimming removed 1 base from V and 6 bases from J, with 9 bases in between. Germline V gives CDR1 MNHEY, CDR2 SVGAGI. CDR3 loop: CASSYWGGDEKLFF. The CDR3 nucleotides read TGTGCCAGCAGTTACTGGGGTGGGGATGAAAAACTGTTTTTT.

The J gene is TRBJ1-2, the V gene TRBV28, with 11 bases lining up with TRBD1. CDR1 and CDR2 from the germline V gene are MDHEN and SYDVKM. V was pared by 2 bases and J by 7 bases, with 12 bases of the junction left unmatched. CDR3 length equals 17 residues. DNA for the CDR3: TGTGCCAGCAGTTTAGGGGGTGGACAGGGGGCGTACGCTGGCTACACCTTC. Protein sequence: CASSLGGGQGAYAGYTF.

Turning to this clone: This may arise from a read error, as a much more abundant clone is one base away. V is TRBV10-3 and J is TRBJ2-2; D call uncertain. Germline lookup yields CDR1 ENHRY and CDR2 SYGVKD. This CDR3 comprises 14 residues. V dropped 5 bases and J dropped 5 bases, with 12 bases sitting between them. The CDR3 sequence is CAISYETPTGELFF. The DNA for the CDR3 is TGTGCCATCAGTTATGAGACTCCGACCGGGGAGCTGTTTTTT.

This clone is classed as medium-sized (0.01 to 0.1%). The V and J genes are TRBV11-2 and TRBJ1-6; 9 bases are shared with TRBD1. The germline CDR1 and CDR2 sequences are SGHAT and FQNNGV. The CDR3 length is 15 residues. V lost 5 bases, J lost 8 bases, and 7 bases stayed unmatched. The CDR3 DNA reads TGTGCCAGCAGCACGGGACAGGGAATTGATTCACCCCTCCACTTT. Protein product: CASSTGQGIDSPLHF.

This chain connects TRBV12-3 or TRBV12-4 to TRBJ2-7; D is perhaps TRBD1 (5 bases). The CDR3 consists of 14 residues. The V end lost 6 bases, the J end lost 6 bases, and 18 bases lay between the germline ends. Written as DNA, the CDR3 is TGTGCCAGCAGCCCGACATGGGGCCTGGGCGAGCAGTACTTC. Amino acids: CASSPTWGLGEQYF.

CDR3 loop: CASSYATPAKNIQYF. The CDR3 nucleotides are TGTGCCAGCAGTTACGCGACACCAGCCAAAAACATTCAGTACTTC. The rearrangement joins TRBV6-2 or TRBV6-3 to TRBJ2-4; no definite D call. In germline, CDR1 is MNHEY, CDR2 SVGEGT. V was trimmed by 2 bases and J by 0 bases, leaving 8 bases between them. The CDR3 contains 15 residues.